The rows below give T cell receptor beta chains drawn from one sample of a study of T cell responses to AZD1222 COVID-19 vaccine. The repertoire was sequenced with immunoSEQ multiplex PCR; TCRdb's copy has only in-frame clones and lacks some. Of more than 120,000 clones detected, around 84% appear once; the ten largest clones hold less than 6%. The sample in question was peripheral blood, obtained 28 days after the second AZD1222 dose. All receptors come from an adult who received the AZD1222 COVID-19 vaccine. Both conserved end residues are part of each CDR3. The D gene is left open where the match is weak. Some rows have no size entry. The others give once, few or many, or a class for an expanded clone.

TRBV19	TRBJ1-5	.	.	TGTGCCAGTAGTTCCCACGGGGGCAGCAATCAGCCCCAGCATTTT	CASSSHGGSNQPQHF
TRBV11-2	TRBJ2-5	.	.	TGTGCCAGCAGCTTCACAACGTACCAAGAGACCCAGTACTTC	CASSFTTYQETQYF
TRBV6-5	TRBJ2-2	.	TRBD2	TGTGCCAGCAGTATAGCGGGGCCAACGACCGGGGAGCTGTTTTTT	CASSIAGPTTGELFF
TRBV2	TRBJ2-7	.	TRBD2	TGTGCCAGTGCCCTCGGACTAGCCTACGAGCAGTACTTC	CASALGLAYEQYF
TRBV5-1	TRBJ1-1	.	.	TGCGCCAGCAGTCCGGGGAGGGCGAACACTGAAGCTTTCTTT	CASSPGRANTEAFF
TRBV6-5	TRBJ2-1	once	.	TGTGCCAGCAGTTATCAGGACTCCGCCTACAATGAGCAGTTCTTC	CASSYQDSAYNEQFF
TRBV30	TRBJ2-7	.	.	TGTGCCTGGAGTGTAACCGGGGGGCAGTACTTC	CAWSVTGGQYF
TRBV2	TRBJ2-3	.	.	TGTGCCAGTAAGAGCCTACTTAGCACAGATACGCAGTATTTT	CASKSLLSTDTQYF
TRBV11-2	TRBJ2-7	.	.	TGTGCCAGCAGCTGGATACCGGGACACCTCTCCTACGAGCAGTACTTC	CASSWIPGHLSYEQYF
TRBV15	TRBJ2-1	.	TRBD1	TGTGCCACCAGCAGAAGACAGGGTCCTTCCTACAATGAGCAGTTCTTC	CATSRRQGPSYNEQFF
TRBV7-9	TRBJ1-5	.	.	TGTGCCAGCAGCTTAATGGAAGGGCAGCCCCAGCATTTT	CASSLMEGQPQHF
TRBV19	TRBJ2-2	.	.	TGTGCCAGTAGCGCCGGGGGTCAGAACACCGGGGAGCTGTTTTTT	CASSAGGQNTGELFF
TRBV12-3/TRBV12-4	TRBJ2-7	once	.	TGTGCCAGCAGTTTAGCGCGGACGTCCCAGTACTTC	CASSLARTSQYF
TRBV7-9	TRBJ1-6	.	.	TGTGCCAGCAGCCTAGAACAGCCGAATTCACCCCTCCACTTT	CASSLEQPNSPLHF
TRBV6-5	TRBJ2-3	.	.	TGTGCCAGCAGTTATCAGGGCACAGATACGCAGTATTTT	CASSYQGTDTQYF
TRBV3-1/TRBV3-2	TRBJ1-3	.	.	TGTGCCAGCAGCTCAGGGGTCTCTGGAAACACCATATATTTT	CASSSGVSGNTIYF
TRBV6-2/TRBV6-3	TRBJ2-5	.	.	TGTGCCAGCAGTTACTCGGGTGGGAGGGAGACCCAGTACTTC	CASSYSGGRETQYF
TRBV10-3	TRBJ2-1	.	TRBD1	TGTGCCATCAGTGACTCCGGGACAGTTACCTACAATGAGCAGTTCTTC	CAISDSGTVTYNEQFF
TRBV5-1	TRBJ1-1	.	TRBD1	TGCGCCAGCAGCGCGACAGGGCTTCGCACTGAAGCTTTCTTT	CASSATGLRTEAFF
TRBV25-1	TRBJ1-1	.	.	TGTGCCAGCAGTGGGGTGCTTCGTCCCGAAGCTTTCTTT	CASSGVLRPEAFF
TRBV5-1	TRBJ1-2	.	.	TGCGCCAGCACCATATCCCCCGATGCCTTAACGGAATATGGCTACACCTTC	CASTISPDALTEYGYTF
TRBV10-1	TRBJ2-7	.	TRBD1	TGCGCCAGCAGTGAGTCAAGGACAGGTTCGTACGAGCAGTACTTC	CASSESRTGSYEQYF
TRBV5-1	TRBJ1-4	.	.	TGCGCCAGCAGCCCGGGGGAGAATGAAAAACTGTTTTTT	CASSPGENEKLFF
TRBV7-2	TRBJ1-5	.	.	TGTGCCAGCAGCTCCTCTTACAGATACAATCAGCCCCAGCATTTT	CASSSSYRYNQPQHF
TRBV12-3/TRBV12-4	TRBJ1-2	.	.	TGTGCCAGCAGTTTGCAACCTCATGGCTACACCTTC	CASSLQPHGYTF
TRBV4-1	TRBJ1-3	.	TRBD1	TGCGCCAGCAGCCTTATGCGGACAGGGGCGTTTGGGGTGAACACCATATATTTT	CASSLMRTGAFGVNTIYF
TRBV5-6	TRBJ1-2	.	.	TGTGCCAGCAGCTCCCATCCTTATGGCTACACCTTC	CASSSHPYGYTF
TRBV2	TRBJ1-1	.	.	TGTGCCAGCAGGGGCCTCCAGTCAGGGTTCTCCCTCACTGAAGCTTTCTTT	CASRGLQSGFSLTEAFF
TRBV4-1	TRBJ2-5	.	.	TGCGCCAGCAGCCAACGGATCGGGACTCCTGAATGGCCAGAGACCCAGTACTTC	CASSQRIGTPEWPETQYF
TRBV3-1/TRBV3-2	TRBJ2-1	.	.	TGTGCCAGCAGCCAAGTAAGCGAGCAGTTCTTC	CASSQVSEQFF
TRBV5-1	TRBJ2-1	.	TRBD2	TGCGCCAGCATCCTCACTAGCGGGGGTGAAGGTTCCTACAATGAGCAGTTCTTC	CASILTSGGEGSYNEQFF
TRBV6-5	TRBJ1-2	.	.	TGTGCCAGCAGTTACTCGAGGGATGGCTACACCTTC	CASSYSRDGYTF
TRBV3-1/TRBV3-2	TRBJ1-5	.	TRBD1	TGTGCCAGCAGCCCAGGGACAGGGGGCTATCAGCCCCAGCATTTT	CASSPGTGGYQPQHF
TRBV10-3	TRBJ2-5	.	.	TGTGCCATCAGTGAGTCGGAATTGGAGACCCAGTACTTC	CAISESELETQYF
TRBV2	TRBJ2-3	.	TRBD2	TGTGCCAGCAGTGGCCCACTAGCGGGAGGTAAAGATACGCAGTATTTT	CASSGPLAGGKDTQYF
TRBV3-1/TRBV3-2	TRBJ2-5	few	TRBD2	TGTGCCAGCAGCCAAGGGCTAGCGGGGTTTGAGACCCAGTACTTC	CASSQGLAGFETQYF
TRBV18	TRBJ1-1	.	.	TGTGCCAGCTCACCACGGGGCGGAAAGAACACTGAAGCTTTCTTT	CASSPRGGKNTEAFF
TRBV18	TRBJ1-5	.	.	TGTGCCAGCTCATCGGGACTCGCATGGGATCAGCCCCAGCATTTT	CASSSGLAWDQPQHF
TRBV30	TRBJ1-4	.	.	TGTGCCTGGAGTGTCCGGACGGTGTCTGAAAAACTGTTTTTT	CAWSVRTVSEKLFF
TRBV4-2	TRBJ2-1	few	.	TGTGCCAGCAGCCAAGAAGGCTACGGCTCCTACAATGAGCAGTTCTTC	CASSQEGYGSYNEQFF
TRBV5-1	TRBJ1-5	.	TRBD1	TGCGCCAGCAGCGCGGGAACAGGGGAGTTGGAGCCCCAGCATTTT	CASSAGTGELEPQHF
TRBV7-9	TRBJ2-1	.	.	TGTGCCAGCAGCCCCGGAAGGGGGGGTTACAATGAGCAGTTCTTC	CASSPGRGGYNEQFF
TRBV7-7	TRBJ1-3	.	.	TGTGCCAGCAGCTTAGGGGCAGGACCATTCTCTGGAAACACCATATATTTT	CASSLGAGPFSGNTIYF
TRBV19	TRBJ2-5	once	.	TGTGCCAGTAGTATTAGGACGGGGAAGGAGACCCAGTACTTC	CASSIRTGKETQYF
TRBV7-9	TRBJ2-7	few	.	TGTGCCAGCAGCTACGATGACTTTAGCTACGAGCAGTACTTC	CASSYDDFSYEQYF
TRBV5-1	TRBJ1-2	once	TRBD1	TGCGCCAGCAGCTTGAACTCCGGGACAGGTGGCGGTGGCTACACCTTC	CASSLNSGTGGGGYTF
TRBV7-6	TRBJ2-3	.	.	TGTGCCAGCAGCTCCAGGATAGGGCAAAGCACAGATACGCAGTATTTT	CASSSRIGQSTDTQYF
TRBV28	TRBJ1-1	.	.	TGTGCCAGCAGCCCCCGCGTCCACAACACTGAAGCTTTCTTT	CASSPRVHNTEAFF
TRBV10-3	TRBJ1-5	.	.	TGTGCCATCAGTGACATTTTAGGAGAAAATCAGCCCCAGCATTTT	CAISDILGENQPQHF
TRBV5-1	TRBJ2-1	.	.	TGCGCCAGCATTCCTGACAGTCACAATGAGCAGTTCTTC	CASIPDSHNEQFF
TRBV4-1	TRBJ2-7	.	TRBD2	TGCGCCAGCAGCCAAGATATGACTAGCTATTACTACGAGCAGTACTTC	CASSQDMTSYYYEQYF
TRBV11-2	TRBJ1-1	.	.	TGTGCCAGCAGCTTAACACTGACTGAAGCTTTCTTT	CASSLTLTEAFF
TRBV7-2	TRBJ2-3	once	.	TGTGCCAGCAGCTTAGAACGGGGGGATACGCAGTATTTT	CASSLERGDTQYF
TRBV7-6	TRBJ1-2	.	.	TGTGCCAGCAGCTTAGGGGACACAGAAAACTATGGCTACACCTTC	CASSLGDTENYGYTF
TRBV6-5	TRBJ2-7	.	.	TGTGCCAGCGGACCCCTGGGTACGGGGTACGAGCAGTACTTC	CASGPLGTGYEQYF
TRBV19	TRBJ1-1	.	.	TGTGCCAGTAGTTTTAGGGGAGGGGCTGAAGCTTTCTTT	CASSFRGGAEAFF
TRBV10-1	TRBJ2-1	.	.	TGCGCCAGCAGTGAGTCAATCAAGGAGCAGTTCTTC	CASSESIKEQFF
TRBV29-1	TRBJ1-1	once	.	TGCAGCGTTGAAGTCAAGGGACAGAACACTGAAGCTTTCTTT	CSVEVKGQNTEAFF
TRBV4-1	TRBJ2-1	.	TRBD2	TGCGCCAGCAGCTCAGAGCGGGGGGGCGTTGGCAATGAGCAGTTCTTC	CASSSERGGVGNEQFF